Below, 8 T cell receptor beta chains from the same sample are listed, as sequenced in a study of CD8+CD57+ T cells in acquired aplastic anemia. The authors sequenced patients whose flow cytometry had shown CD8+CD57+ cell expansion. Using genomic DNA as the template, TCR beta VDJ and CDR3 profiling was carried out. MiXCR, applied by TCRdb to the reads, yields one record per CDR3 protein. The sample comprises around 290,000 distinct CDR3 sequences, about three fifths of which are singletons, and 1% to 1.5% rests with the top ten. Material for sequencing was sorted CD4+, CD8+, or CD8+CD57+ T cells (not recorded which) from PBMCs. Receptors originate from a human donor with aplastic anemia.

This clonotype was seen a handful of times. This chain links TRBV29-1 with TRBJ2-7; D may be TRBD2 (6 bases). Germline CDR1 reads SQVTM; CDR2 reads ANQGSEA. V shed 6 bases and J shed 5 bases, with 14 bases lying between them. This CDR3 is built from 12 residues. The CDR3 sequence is CSVQAGAHEQYF. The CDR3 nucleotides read TGCAGCGTGCAAGCGGGCGCTCACGAGCAGTACTTC.

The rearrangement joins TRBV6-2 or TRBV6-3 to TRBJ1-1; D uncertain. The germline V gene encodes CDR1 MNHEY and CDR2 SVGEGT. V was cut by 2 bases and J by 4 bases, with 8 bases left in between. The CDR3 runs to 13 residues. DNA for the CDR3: TGTGCCAGCAGTTACGTTGTCACCACTGAAGCTTTCTTT. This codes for CASSYVVTTEAFF.

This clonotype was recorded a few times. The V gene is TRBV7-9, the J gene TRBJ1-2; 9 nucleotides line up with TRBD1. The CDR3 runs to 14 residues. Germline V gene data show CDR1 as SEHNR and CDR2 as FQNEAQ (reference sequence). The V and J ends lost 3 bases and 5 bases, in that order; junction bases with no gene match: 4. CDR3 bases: TGTGCCAGCAGCTTTACAGGGGGCCGATATGGCTACACCTTC. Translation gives CASSFTGGRYGYTF.

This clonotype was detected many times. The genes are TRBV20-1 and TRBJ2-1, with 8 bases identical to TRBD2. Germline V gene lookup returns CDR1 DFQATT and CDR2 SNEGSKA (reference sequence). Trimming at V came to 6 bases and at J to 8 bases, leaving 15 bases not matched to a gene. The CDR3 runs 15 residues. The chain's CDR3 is CSAHPTSGGRDEQFF. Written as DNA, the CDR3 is TGCAGTGCCCACCCCACGTCGGGGGGGCGAGATGAGCAGTTCTTC.

The CDR3 sequence is CASSRYVLTF. Here the CDR3 DNA reads TGTGCCAGCAGCCGGTACGTCCTGACTTTC. The rearrangement uses TRBV5-8 and TRBJ2-6; no clear D gene. Trimming pared 4 bases from V and 11 bases from J, leaving 4 bases between. The CDR3 is 10 amino acids. Germline loops: CDR1 SGHTS, CDR2 YDEGEE.

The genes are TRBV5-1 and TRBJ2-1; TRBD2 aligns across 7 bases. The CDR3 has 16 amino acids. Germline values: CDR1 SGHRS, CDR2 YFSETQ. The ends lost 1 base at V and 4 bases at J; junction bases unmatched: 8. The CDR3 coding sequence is TGCGCCAGCAGCTTGTCTGCCAGCGGGATATACAATGAGCAGTTCTTC. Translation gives CASSLSASGIYNEQFF. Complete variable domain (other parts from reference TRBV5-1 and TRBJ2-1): KAGVTQTPRYLIKTRGQQVTLSCSPISGHRSVSWYQQTPGQGLQFLFEYFSETQRNKGNFPGRFSGRQFSNSRSEMNVSTLELGDSALYLCASSLSASGIYNEQFFGPGTRLTVL.

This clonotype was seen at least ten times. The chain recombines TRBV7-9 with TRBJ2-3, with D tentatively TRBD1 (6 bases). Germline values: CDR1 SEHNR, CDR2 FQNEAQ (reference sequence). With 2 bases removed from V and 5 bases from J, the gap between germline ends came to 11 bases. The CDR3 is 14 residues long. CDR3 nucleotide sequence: TGTGCCAGCAGCTTAATTGTAGGGGGAGATACGCAGTATTTT. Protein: CASSLIVGGDTQYF. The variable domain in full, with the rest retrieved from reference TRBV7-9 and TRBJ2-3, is DTGVSQNPRHKITKRGQNVTFRCDPISEHNRLYWYRQTLGQGPEFLTYFQNEAQLEKSRLLSDRFSAERPKGSFSTLEIQRTEQGDSAMYLCASSLIVGGDTQYFGPGTRLTVL.

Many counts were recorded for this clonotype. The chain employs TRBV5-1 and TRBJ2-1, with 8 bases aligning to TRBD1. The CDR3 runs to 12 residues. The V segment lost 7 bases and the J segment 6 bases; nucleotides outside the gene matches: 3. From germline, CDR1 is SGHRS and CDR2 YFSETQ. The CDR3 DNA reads TGCGCCAGCGGACAGGGTGGCAATGAGCAGTTCTTC. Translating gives CASGQGGNEQFF.